One sample yielded the 23 T cell receptor beta chains listed below, sequenced in a study. TCRdb redid the calling of the 5' RACE reads with MiXCR, one entry per CDR3 protein. The table records about 8,000 distinct CDR3 sequences, 55% of them present only once. The sorted Tregs were CD4+CD25+CD127-/low cells. Sequencing used Tregs sorted from a lymph node. These TCRs come from a female donor with breast cancer.

This clonotype occurred a few times. The chain has TRBV20-1 and TRBJ1-2, with 9 bases matching TRBD1. V dropped 3 bases and J dropped 6; count of bases not matched to a gene: 5. CDR3 length equals 13 residues. Germline lookup yields CDR1 DFQATT and CDR2 SNEGSKA (reference sequence). The CDR3 loop reads CSARDRGINGYTF. DNA for the CDR3: TGCAGTGCTAGGGACAGGGGAATCAATGGCTACACCTTC.

This clonotype was observed a handful of times. The genes are TRBV20-1 and TRBJ1-2, with 8 bases that match TRBD1. CDR1 and CDR2 from the germline V gene are DFQATT and SNEGSKA (reference sequence). This CDR3 has 15 amino acids. Trimming cost V 3 bases and J 7 bases; bases outside gene matches: 13. The CDR3 loop is CSASSLWSGGLGYTF. CDR3 coding DNA: TGCAGTGCTAGCTCCCTTTGGTCAGGGGGCCTTGGCTACACCTTC.

This clonotype was seen a few times. The chain is built from TRBV2 and TRBJ2-1; D gene uncertain. The CDR3 runs 11 residues. Germline V gene sequence: CDR1 SNHLY, CDR2 FYNNEI. V lost 10 bases and J lost 4, with 8 bases in between. Here the CDR3 reads CATAKYNEQFF. Here the CDR3 DNA reads TGTGCCACGGCTAAATACAATGAGCAGTTCTTC.

This clonotype was recorded a few times. This chain uses TRBV12-3 or TRBV12-4 with TRBJ1-5; D is undetermined. V lost 5 bases and J 9 bases, leaving 20 bases between the germline ends. The CDR3 extends over 15 amino acids. CDR3: CASSKISLGLGPQHF. CDR3 sequence (DNA): TGTGCCAGCAGTAAAATCAGTCTGGGGTTGGGGCCCCAGCATTTT.

The chain combines TRBV28 with TRBJ2-1, with 12 bases identical to TRBD2. Germline lookup yields CDR1 MDHEN and CDR2 SYDVKM. The junction had 11 bases not matched to a gene; V was cut back by 6 bases and J by 8 bases. The CDR3 is made up of 16 amino acids. DNA for the CDR3: TGTGCCAGCAGATCGCCCAGGACTAGCGGGAACTATGAGCAGTTCTTC. Translated, it gives CASRSPRTSGNYEQFF.

The V call is TRBV5-1, the J call TRBJ2-7; no clear D gene. Germline CDR1 SGHRS, CDR2 YFSETQ. This CDR3 is 11 amino acids long. The CDR3 sequence: CASSLAHELYV. CDR3 nucleotide sequence: TGCGCCAGCAGCTTGGCCCACGAGCTGTACGTC.

The chain links TRBV20-1 to TRBJ2-7; D possibly uses TRBD1 or TRBD2 (5 bases each). This CDR3 spans 11 amino acids. Germline V gene data show CDR1 as DFQATT and CDR2 as SNEGSKA (reference sequence). Between the trimmed V and J ends, which lost 2 bases and 6 bases, there was a span of 8 bases. The CDR3 nucleotides read TGCAGTGCTAGATGGGGGATCGAGCAGTACGTC. This encodes CSARWGIEQYV.

This clonotype has just a few counts. The chain joins TRBV28 to TRBJ2-1; 13 bases fit TRBD2. V lost 2 bases and J lost 8; bases outside the gene matches: 9. Germline V lookup: CDR1 MDHEN, CDR2 SYDVKM. The CDR3 runs to 17 residues. CDR3 residues: CASSLGPGLAGQDEQFF. In DNA form, the CDR3 reads TGTGCCAGCAGTTTAGGCCCGGGACTAGCGGGACAGGATGAGCAGTTCTTC.

This chain links TRBV6-2 or TRBV6-3 with TRBJ1-2; weak D call: TRBD1 (6 bases). The CDR3 consists of 13 residues. The V end lost 7 bases, the J end lost 4 bases, and 13 bases lay between the germline ends. Germline V gene data show CDR1 as MNHEY and CDR2 as SVGEGT. In nucleotides, the CDR3 is TGTGCCAGCACCCTACAGGGCCCCTATGGCTACACCTTC. Protein sequence: CASTLQGPYGYTF.

This chain links TRBV28 with TRBJ2-7, with 13 bases lining up with TRBD2. Germline V gene data show CDR1 as MDHEN and CDR2 as SYDVKM. The CDR3 extends over 15 amino acids. After removal of 5 bases from V and 6 bases from J, the junction contained 7 bases not matched to a gene. CDR3 nucleotide sequence: TGTGCCAGCAGTCGTCCGGGACTAGCGGGATTCGAGCAGTACGTC. This encodes CASSRPGLAGFEQYV.

The chain recombines TRBV6-6 with TRBJ1-1; unclear D gene. Trimming left V 2 bases short and J 3 bases short, with 10 bases between. The CDR3 spans 14 residues. CDR1 MNHNY and CDR2 SVGAGI come from the germline V gene (reference sequence). CDR3 sequence reads: CASSYGSAHTEAFF. The CDR3 DNA reads as TGTGCCAGCAGTTACGGGAGCGCCCACACTGAAGCTTTCTTT.

The V gene is TRBV5-1, the J gene TRBJ2-7, with TRBD2 identical over 12 bases. V lost 3 bases to trimming and J lost 5 bases; unmatched junction nucleotides: 12. The CDR3 contains 17 residues. Germline values: CDR1 SGHRS, CDR2 YFSETQ. Written as DNA, the CDR3 is TGCGCCAGCAGCTCCGGACTAGCGGGGAGGGGAACCCACGAGCAGTACTTC. This gives the protein CASSSGLAGRGTHEQYF.

The chain has TRBV25-1 and TRBJ2-1; D ambiguous. CDR1 and CDR2 (germline): MGHDK, SYGVNS. V was pared by 6 bases and J by 2 bases, with 8 bases between. The CDR3 runs 13 residues. The CDR3 coding sequence is TGTGCCAGCAGCCCACACGCCTACAATGAGCAGTTCTTC. Amino acid sequence: CASSPHAYNEQFF.

This clonotype was picked up a small number of times. J is TRBJ2-1 and V is TRBV7-2, with D perhaps matching TRBD2 (5 bases). The V and J ends lost 5 bases and 8 bases respectively, with 19 bases between them. The germline CDR1 and CDR2 sequences are SGHTA and FQGNSA. This CDR3 has 15 residues. The CDR3 DNA sequence: TGTGCCAGCAGCAACTGGACTCCTGGAACCGATGAGCAGTTCTTC. Translation gives CASSNWTPGTDEQFF.

By share, this clonotype counts as large. The V gene is TRBV12-3 or TRBV12-4, the J gene TRBJ2-1; D gene uncertain. V lost 3 bases to trimming and J lost 14 bases, with 11 bases between them. The CDR3 contains 11 residues. CDR3 DNA sequence: TGTGCCAGCAGTTTGTCCCAGCTGGAGTTCTTC. Its translation is CASSLSQLEFF.

J is TRBJ2-1 and V is TRBV27; tentative D call: TRBD2 (6 bases). Trimming shortened V by 5 bases and J by 1 base, and 12 bases separated the two germline ends. Per germline, CDR1 MNHEY and CDR2 SMNVEV (reference sequence). The CDR3 extends over 15 amino acids. This CDR3 reads CASSQGRGSYNEQFF. In DNA form, the CDR3 reads TGTGCCAGCAGTCAGGGACGGGGGTCCTACAATGAGCAGTTCTTC.

This sequence joins TRBV7-8 and TRBJ1-6, with a possible D match to TRBD1 (6 bases). CDR1 is SGHVS and CDR2 is FQNEAQ in the germline V gene. The germline V and J ends were trimmed by 5 bases and 7 bases, with 24 bases remaining between them. The CDR3 loop spans 18 amino acids. CDR3 DNA sequence: TGTGCCAGCAGCCCACAGACTGCCGGGGGGGCCCAGAATTCACCCCTCCACTTT. Amino acids: CASSPQTAGGAQNSPLHF.

The V gene is TRBV18, the J gene TRBJ2-1; 13 bases agree with TRBD2. CDR3 length equals 17 residues. Trimming took 5 bases from V and 8 from J; bases not matched to a gene: 12. The germline V gene encodes CDR1 KGHSH and CDR2 LQKENI. In nucleotides, the CDR3 is TGTGCCAGCTCAGAACCGGGACTAGCGGGAAAAGGCTATGAGCAGTTCTTC. It translates to CASSEPGLAGKGYEQFF.

J is TRBJ1-2 and V is TRBV5-1; 7 bases align to TRBD1. This CDR3 is 13 amino acids long. The germline gives CDR1 SGHRS, CDR2 YFSETQ. The trim removed 0 bases at V and 7 bases at J, leaving 3 bases unmatched. The CDR3 nucleotides read TGCGCCAGCAGCTTGGGGGACAGCTGTGGCTACACCTTC. Residues: CASSLGDSCGYTF.

J is TRBJ2-1 and V is TRBV4-1; 8 bases fit TRBD2. This CDR3 spans 16 amino acids. Germline CDR1 is MGHRA and CDR2 is YSYEKL. After removal of 4 bases from V and 9 bases from J, the junction contained 14 bases not matched to a gene. The chain's CDR3 is CASSPKVGSGRREQFF. The CDR3 region has the DNA TGCGCCAGCAGCCCAAAAGTAGGGAGCGGGAGACGTGAGCAGTTCTTC.

V gene TRBV20-1 combines with J gene TRBJ2-5; TRBD1 is a possible D gene (5 bases). V was clipped by 6 bases and J by 5 bases, with 16 bases between them. The CDR3 is 13 residues long. Per the germline V gene, CDR1 is DFQATT and CDR2 is SNEGSKA (reference sequence). This CDR3 is CSARWGNGETQYF. In DNA form, the CDR3 reads TGCAGTGCCCGATGGGGCAACGGGGAGACCCAGTACTTC.

The chain links TRBV29-1 to TRBJ2-3; 9 positions agree with TRBD1. After removal of 5 bases from V and 9 bases from J, the junction contained 3 bases not matched to a gene. CDR1 SQVTM and CDR2 ANQGSEA come from the germline V gene. The CDR3 has 11 residues. CDR3 DNA: TGCAGCGTTCGAACAGGGGGCACGCAGTATTTT. Its translation: CSVRTGGTQYF.

The rearrangement links TRBV4-2 to TRBJ2-1; TRBD2 is a possible D gene (5 bases). Between the trimmed V and J ends, which lost 4 bases and 3 bases, there was a span of 13 bases. CDR3 size: 15 residues. Germline V gene data show CDR1 as LGHNA and CDR2 as YNFKEQ. The CDR3 bases are TGTGCCAGCAGCCGCAAATACCGGGACTACAATGAGCAGTTCTTC. Encoded protein: CASSRKYRDYNEQFF.